This T cell receptor beta chain was profiled in a study of T cells in Graves' hyperthyroidism and ophthalmopathy. This clonotype appeared a few times. Amplification of TCR beta CDR3 regions was performed using RNA transcripts as template. TCR CDR3 underwent first-round RT-PCR with the HTBI primer set. TCRdb passed the multiplex PCR reads through MiXCR, listing each CDR3 protein once. The sample contains about 400,000 distinct CDR3 sequences, around 16% of which appear only once. Used for diagnoses were clinical symptoms, serum thyroxine and TRAb, thyroid ultrasound and orbital computed tomography. V was trimmed by 6 bases and J by 2 bases, leaving 10 bases between them. The germline CDR1 and CDR2 sequences are ENHRY and SYGVKD. The CDR3 runs to 13 residues.

The V gene is TRBV10-3, the J gene TRBJ2-5; D tentatively reads TRBD1 or TRBD2 (6 bases each). The TCR sequence derives from a woman under 30 with Graves' hyperthyroidism. Material for sequencing was blood. The CDR3 nucleotides read TGTGCCATCAGCCGGGGGCCACAAGAGACCCAGTACTTC. Translated: CAISRGPQETQYF.